The 16 T cell receptor beta chains below come from one sample, sequenced in a study of siplizumab effects on memory and regulatory T cells. Assay used: immunoSEQ multiplex PCR; TCRdb lists only in-frame clones, some missing. This sample yields roughly 100,000 clones, of which 92% are seen a single time; 1% to 1.3% belongs to the top ten. Sequencing was done on a sample of CD4+ T cells sorted from blood. The receptors shown here come from a human donor in good health.

This clone was seen a single time. This chain connects TRBV5-1 to TRBJ2-5; 8 positions agree with TRBD1. V dropped 7 bases and J dropped 4; count of bases not matched to a gene: 12. Germline loops: CDR1 SGHRS, CDR2 YFSETQ. The length of the CDR3 is 15 residues. As DNA, the CDR3 is TGCGCCAGCTTTCGAGGACAGGGAGGTCCAGAGACCCAGTACTTC. Protein: CASFRGQGGPETQYF.

J is TRBJ2-1 and V is TRBV9; TRBD2 might be the D (6 bases). V lost 0 bases and J lost 3, with 13 bases in between. CDR1 is SGDLS and CDR2 is YYNGEE in the germline V gene. CDR3 length equals 16 residues. Here the CDR3 reads CASSVETSPRYNEQFF. In DNA, the CDR3 is TGTGCCAGCAGCGTAGAGACTAGTCCCCGCTACAATGAGCAGTTCTTC.

A single count supports this clone. The gene calls are TRBV5-1 and TRBJ2-7, with D maybe TRBD2 (5 bases). The CDR3 extends over 15 amino acids. Germline values: CDR1 SGHRS, CDR2 YFSETQ. V was shortened by 0 bases and J by 5 bases, with 15 bases between the two germline ends. CDR3 sequence reads: CASSLDPGYINEQYF. CDR3 bases: TGCGCCAGCAGCTTGGACCCGGGATACATAAACGAGCAGTACTTC.

The V and J genes are TRBV28 and TRBJ2-6, with no clear D. Trimming pared 4 bases from V and 2 bases from J, leaving 9 bases between. The CDR3 loop spans 15 amino acids. Per germline, CDR1 MDHEN and CDR2 SYDVKM. In DNA form, the CDR3 reads TGTGCCAGCAGTTCACACCGGGCTGGGGCCAACGTCCTGACTTTC. It is translated as CASSSHRAGANVLTF.

This rearrangement joins TRBV19 to TRBJ1-5; D is unresolved. Germline CDR1 reads LNHDA; CDR2 reads SQIVND (reference sequence). Trimming shortened V by 5 bases and J by 4 bases, and 6 bases separated the two germline ends. CDR3 length equals 12 residues. The CDR3 sequence: CASSWGNQPQHF. For the CDR3, the DNA is TGTGCCAGTAGTTGGGGAAATCAGCCCCAGCATTTT.

In this sample, this clone turned up once. This rearrangement joins TRBV2 to TRBJ1-4; D gene unclear. This CDR3 is 11 amino acids long. The germline V gene has CDR1 SNHLY and CDR2 FYNNEI. Between the trimmed V and J ends, which lost 7 bases and 8 bases, there was a span of 8 bases. CDR3 nucleotide sequence: TGTGCCAGCACCAAGTACGAAAAACTGTTTTTT. Its protein product is CASTKYEKLFF.

V usage is TRBV7-2 and J usage is TRBJ2-7, with TRBD2 matching 13 bases. CDR1 and CDR2 (germline): SGHTA, FQGNSA. The J segment lost 6 bases and the V segment lost 4 bases, leaving 9 bases of the junction unmatched. This CDR3 contains 16 residues. CDR3 DNA sequence: TGTGCCAGCAGCTCACCTACTAGCGGGAGGGCTCGCGAGCAGTACTTC. It yields the protein CASSSPTSGRAREQYF.

This chain uses TRBV28 with TRBJ1-4; D gene unclear. Germline CDR1 MDHEN, CDR2 SYDVKM. The V and J ends lost 6 bases and 11 bases respectively, with 13 bases between them. The CDR3 is made up of 12 amino acids. The CDR3 sequence is CASRAPGGKLFF. CDR3 nucleotides: TGTGCCAGCAGGGCCCCGGGAGGCAAACTGTTTTTT.

Comment on this clone: The same CDR3 also results from other DNA sequences found in this sample. The chain joins TRBV9 to TRBJ2-3, with D unclear. The CDR3 is made up of 13 amino acids. CDR1 is SGDLS and CDR2 is YYNGEE in the germline V gene. The V gene lost 3 bases and the J gene lost 3 bases, with 8 bases spanning the gap. As DNA, the CDR3 is TGTGCCAGCAGCGCGTCGTCGACAGATACGCAGTATTTT. It codes for CASSASSTDTQYF.

The chain has TRBV28 and TRBJ1-1; the D is unclear. V lost 6 bases, J lost 6 bases, and 2 bases lay in between. The CDR3 is 9 residues long. Germline V CDR1 and CDR2: MDHEN, SYDVKM. CDR3 nucleotide sequence: TGTGCCAGCAGCCCTGAAGCTTTCTTT. Its protein is CASSPEAFF. Full variable domain (outside the CDR3, taken from reference TRBV28 and TRBJ1-1): DVKVTQSSRYLVKRTGEKVFLECVQDMDHENMFWYRQDPGLGLRLIYFSYDVKMKEKGDIPEGYSVSREKKERFSLILESASTNQTSMYLCASSPEAFFGQGTRLTVV.

This clone was detected only once. V usage is TRBV5-5 and J usage is TRBJ1-1; D remains unclear. The V gene lost 0 bases and the J gene lost 1 base, with 10 bases spanning the gap. The CDR3 length is 15 residues. CDR1 and CDR2 from the germline V gene are SGHKS and YYEKEE (reference sequence). The CDR3 loop reads CASSLAVGTNTEAFF. The CDR3 bases are TGTGCCAGCAGCTTGGCGGTGGGTACGAACACTGAAGCTTTCTTT. Drawing the rest from reference TRBV5-5 and TRBJ1-1, the complete variable domain is DAGVTQSPTHLIKTRGQQVTLRCSPISGHKSVSWYQQVLGQGPQFIFQYYEKEERGRGNFPDRFSARQFPNYSSELNVNALLLGDSALYLCASSLAVGTNTEAFFGQGTRLTVV.

The chain carries TRBV7-3 and TRBJ1-1; unclear D gene. CDR1 and CDR2 (germline): SGHTA, FQGTGA. V lost 2 bases and J 0 bases, leaving 13 bases between the germline ends. The CDR3 is 16 amino acids. CDR3 coding DNA: TGTGCCAGCAGCTTAGGTGTCGGCAGCTTGAACACTGAAGCTTTCTTT. Translated: CASSLGVGSLNTEAFF.

The V and J genes are TRBV7-8 and TRBJ1-2, with a possible D match to TRBD1 (6 bases). This CDR3 has 18 residues. Germline CDR1 is SGHVS and CDR2 is FQNEAQ. Deletions cut 1 base from V and 8 bases from J, with 26 bases between. In nucleotides, the CDR3 is TGTGCCAGCAGCTTAGGTTATAAGTCTGACAGGCGGCAAGACGGCTACACCTTC. This encodes CASSLGYKSDRRQDGYTF.

The chain uses TRBV18 and TRBJ2-1; TRBD1 matches at 7 bases. V shed 3 bases and J 8 bases; nucleotides not matched to a gene: 10. The CDR3 sequence is 15 residues long. Germline V lookup: CDR1 KGHSH, CDR2 LQKENI. The CDR3 loop reads CASSPRTGPSDEQFF. CDR3 bases: TGTGCCAGCTCACCTCGGACAGGTCCCTCCGATGAGCAGTTCTTC. Based on the CDR3 plus reference TRBV18 and TRBJ2-1, the full variable domain is NAGVMQNPRHLVRRRGQEARLRCSPMKGHSHVYWYRQLPEEGLKFMVYLQKENIIDESGMPKERFSAEFPKEGPSILRIQQVVRGDSAAYFCASSPRTGPSDEQFFGPGTRLTVL.

With regard to this clone: Other DNA sequences from this sample encode an identical CDR3 as well. The chain carries TRBV30 and TRBJ1-1, with D unresolved. The ends were cut back, 5 bases at V and 1 base at J, with 5 bases in the middle. Germline CDR1 reads GTSNPN; CDR2 reads SVGIG (reference sequence). This CDR3 comprises 11 residues. The CDR3 sequence: CAWERNTEAFF. DNA for the CDR3: TGTGCCTGGGAGAGGAACACTGAAGCTTTCTTT.

This clone was recorded once. The J gene is TRBJ2-1, the V gene TRBV21-1; TRBD2 reflects the table's D call only, with no check against the DNA. TRBV21-1 constitutes a pseudogene. The CDR3 has 16 residues. The DNA of the CDR3 is TGTGCCAGCAGCAAGTGGCGACTAGTGGCCTACAATGAGCAGTTCTTC. Amino acid sequence: CASSKWRLVAYNEQFF.